This entry describes one T cell receptor (beta chain). A few counts support this clonotype. Its antigen is not yet known. No base quality values were provided; no much bigger clone lies one nucleotide off. Libraries were built with 5' RACE. The sequencer was a NextSeq 500. In the TCR library protocol, unique molecular identifiers were attached to individual cDNA molecules to correct for PCR bias and sequencing error. Both TCR alpha and beta chains were sequenced, and tight co-correlation was observed between alpha and beta sequence abundances in each sample. The authors processed their data as follows. Decombinator V4 was used to annotate TCR sequences for V gene, J gene and CDR3. TCRs were defined as expanded if a significant change between any two time points was detected under a Poisson model with p below 0.0001. TCR abundances were normalised to the total number of TCRs sequenced per sample and expressed as counts per million. VDJdb, accessed on 1 November 2021, was searched for TCRs annotated for CMV, EBV and SARS-CoV-2, and TCRs annotated for more than one antigen were excluded. TCRdb applied fastp at Q25 and MiXCR to the public reads, then kept only in-frame beta chains. Each CDR3 protein gets just one entry, which takes the most common genes and DNA from the rows behind it. TCRdb, not the original authors, processed these V and J calls. This sample gives roughly 80,000 distinct CDR3 sequences in total; about 15% of them show up just once. The ten largest clones add up to about 3.1% of the sample.

The data were taken from a study of early T cells in non-severe SARS-CoV-2 infection (dated by TCRdb to 2020 to 2023). Turning to the overall study: Bulk RNA from unsorted whole blood was used for TCR sequencing, so alpha and beta chains could not be paired.

What the work shows at the level of the full study, not this receptor alone: VDJdb matching was skewed toward anti-spike CD8 responses and likely underestimated virus-specific expansions, missing private and CD4 specificities.

This was a case-control study nested in a cohort of healthcare workers in London, UK, who had nasopharyngeal swab PCR tests and blood samples taken every week. Between 23 and 31 March 2020, the week of the UK lockdown, healthcare workers were enrolled and then followed up weekly for as long as 16 weeks. This clonotype was sampled from an adult who was a healthcare worker with PCR-confirmed SARS-CoV-2 infection or an uninfected control (not recorded which). The specimen sequenced was whole blood.

The CDR3 sequence is CASSQGRNHGGYTF. The nucleotide sequence is TGTGCCAGCAGCCAAGGGCGGAATCACGGCGGCTACACCTTC. The chain uses TRBV14 and TRBJ1-2; the D gene assignment is ambiguous. V gives up 1 base and J gives up 8 bases, and the segment between their germline ends measures 14 bases. CDR1 and CDR2, per the germline V gene, are SGHDN and FVKESK. The CDR3 numbers 14 residues from cysteine through phenylalanine. Of all the DNA, just the CDR3 is kept, 42 bases in frame from base 1.